This T cell receptor (beta chain) stems from a study of T cell responses to AZD1222 COVID-19 vaccine (dated by TCRdb to about 2021). Describing the broader study: AZD1222 recipients given second doses at about 4 weeks or at about 12 weeks were pooled, since spike-specific TCR depth and breadth were not found to differ between the two schedules. A total of roughly 240 trial participants underwent TCR sequencing, of whom about 210 received two doses of AZD1222 and approximately 25 received two doses of the MenACWY control vaccine. Enrollment into the trials was organized by age into subgroups of 18-55, 56-69 and 70-plus years, and those subgroups contained 148, 28 and 57 TCR-sequenced participants, respectively.

The CDR3 contains 16 residues, cysteine and phenylalanine counted. The entry retains the CDR3 DNA only, 48 bases that are in frame from base 1. Reading the germline V gene gives CDR1 SGDLS and CDR2 YYNGEE. V and J lose 0 bases and 5 bases, and a span of 17 bases separates them. Beyond this particular receptor, the publication reports: Most participants were white British and females outnumbered males, and the authors suggested that clonal diversity may have been underestimated. Reportedly, close to half of the unique spike-specific TCRs recognized epitopes lying outside the regions that are mutated in the B.1.351 and B.1.1.7 variants. Conclusions about previously exposed vaccinees were limited because only a handful of AZD1222 recipients were SARS-CoV-2 seropositive at baseline. The 56-69-year group was small, and its depth increase did not reach significance, likely because of low power. The whole spike protein was spanned by vaccine-associated CD4 TCRs, and dominant responses were seen in regions 160-218 and 743-854. No day 14 peak-response samples were available, so repertoires were characterized only after the peak T cell response. After two AZD1222 doses, spike-specific TCR breadth and depth were significantly higher than at day 0 and than in MenACWY recipients.

Worth noting for this clone: Its antigen target is currently unknown. No per-base quality is available; no much larger clone lies one base away.

The CDR3 regions of human TCRbeta chains were analyzed by immunosequencing. The original pipeline was this. Repertoire TCRs were matched against a reference library of SARS-CoV-2-specific TCRs generated with the MIRA antigen-specificity platform. Breadth meant the fraction of unique TCRs that were SARS-CoV-2-associated, whereas depth meant the fraction of total T cells that were SARS-CoV-2-associated. Using the MIRA data, each spike-specific TCR was assigned both to the spike region to which the TCR was reactive and to a CD4 or CD8 class. Log10-transformed breadth and depth values were compared by one-way ANOVA with Sidak's multiple comparisons tests. TCRdb re-hosts the immuneACCESS table, in-frame sequences only. Its copies lack some clones; in the studies checked, an unresolved V gene accounts for under half of them, and the cause for the rest is not known. V and J calls and clone size are copied from that table; D and trimming were computed from the DNA. Across this sample there are roughly 130,000 clones, with about 88% seen only once. The ten largest clones add up to approximately 8% of the sample.

Per the publication, the time point label means: baseline before first vaccination. Samples from vaccinated people were obtained from the UK trials COV001 and COV002, which included a single-blind randomized controlled phase 2/3 trial of AZD1222 (ChAdOx1 nCoV-19) in healthy adults. For TCRbeta chain sequencing, PBMC samples were collected from trial participants at day 0 and at day 28 after the second dose. The V and J genes are TRBV9 and TRBJ2-5, and TRBD1 may be the D gene, going by 6 matching bases. Sequencing was performed on peripheral blood, taken on day 0 of AZD1222 vaccination. The receptor was isolated from an adult in good health. The CDR3 corresponds to CASSVGGTGRRETQYF. Read as DNA, the sequence is TGTGCCAGCAGCGTAGGAGGTACAGGGCGGAGGGAGACCCAGTACTTC.